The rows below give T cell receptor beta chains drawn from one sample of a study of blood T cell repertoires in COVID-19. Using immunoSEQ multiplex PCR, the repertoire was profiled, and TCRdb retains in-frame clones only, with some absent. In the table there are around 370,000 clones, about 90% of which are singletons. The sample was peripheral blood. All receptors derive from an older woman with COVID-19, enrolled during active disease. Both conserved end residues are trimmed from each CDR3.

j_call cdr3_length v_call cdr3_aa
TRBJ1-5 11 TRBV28 ASSRGVGQPQH
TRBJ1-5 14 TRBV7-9 ASSPSGTAPDQPQH
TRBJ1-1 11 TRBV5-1 ASSLGGNTEAF
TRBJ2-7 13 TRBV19 ASSPPGLQWGEQY
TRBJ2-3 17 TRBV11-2 ASSLEDYSQGASTDTQY
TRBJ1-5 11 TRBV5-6 ASSLWGAQPQH
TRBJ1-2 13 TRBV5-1 ASSLGGARDYGYT
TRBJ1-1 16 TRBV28 ASSGDSWGDGMDTEAF
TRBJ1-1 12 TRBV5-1 ASSSGTGVAEAF
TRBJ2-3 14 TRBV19 ASKRVMRGGPDTQY
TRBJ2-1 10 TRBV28 ASSFAANEQF
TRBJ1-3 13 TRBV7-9 ASSFLLGGGNTIY
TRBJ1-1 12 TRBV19 ASSVKGMYTEAF
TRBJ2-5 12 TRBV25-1 ASSAAVGEETQY
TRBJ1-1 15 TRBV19 ASTFEIYRGRNAEAF
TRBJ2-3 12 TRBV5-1 ASSYQGRTDTQY
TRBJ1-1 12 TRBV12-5 ASGLVVVPGTNF
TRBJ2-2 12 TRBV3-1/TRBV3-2 ASSQDSGPGELF
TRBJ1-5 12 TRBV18 ASSPGGGNQPQH
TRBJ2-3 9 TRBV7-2 ASSQSDTQY
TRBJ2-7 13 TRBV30 AWSGWPSSPYEQY
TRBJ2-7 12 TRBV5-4 ASSRGGGLYEQY
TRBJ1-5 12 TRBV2 ASSLNRGRQPQH
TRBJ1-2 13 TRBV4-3 ASSQQTGGEYGYT
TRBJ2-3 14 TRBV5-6 ASSTLTGGHTDTQY
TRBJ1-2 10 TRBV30 AWSIGGQGYT
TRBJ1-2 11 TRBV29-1 SVLRPLAGGYT